A single sample gave rise to the 17 T cell receptor beta chains below, sequenced in a study of cytomegalovirus exposure and HLA in healthy donors. Sequenced by immunoSEQ multiplex PCR; TCRdb stores in-frame clones only, minus some. The table lists roughly 90,000 clones, around 84% of them singletons. The source material was PBMCs. The receptors were sampled from a man between 18 and 35 years old in good health and CMV-seropositive.

J is TRBJ2-5 and V is TRBV2; a weak D match, TRBD1 (5 bases). The CDR3 runs 15 residues. Germline CDR1 reads SNHLY; CDR2 reads FYNNEI. V shed 6 bases and J shed 2 bases, with 16 bases lying between them. The CDR3 coding sequence is TGTGCCAGCAGGCCCTGGGCAGGGTGGCAAGAGACCCAGTACTTC. Its translation is CASRPWAGWQETQYF.

DNA for the CDR3: TGCGCCAGCAGCCCAACTAGCGGGGCGTTCACAGATACGCAGTATTTT. Protein: CASSPTSGAFTDTQYF. This chain links TRBV4-1 with TRBJ2-3; 10 nucleotides agree with TRBD2. The J segment lost 2 bases and the V segment lost 4 bases, leaving 6 bases of the junction unmatched. The CDR3 totals 16 residues. Germline-derived CDR1 and CDR2 are MGHRA and YSYEKL.

This chain joins TRBV5-1 and TRBJ1-2; tentatively, D is TRBD1 (5 bases). Trimming removed 0 bases at V and 4 bases at J, with 16 bases between. This CDR3 comprises 16 residues. Germline CDR1 is SGHRS and CDR2 is YFSETQ. The CDR3 reads CASSLEVSVTAYGYTF. DNA of the CDR3: TGCGCCAGCAGCTTGGAAGTTTCGGTGACAGCCTATGGCTACACCTTC. The variable domain in full, completed from reference TRBV5-1 and TRBJ1-2, reads KAGVTQTPRYLIKTRGQQVTLSCSPISGHRSVSWYQQTPGQGLQFLFEYFSETQRNKGNFPGRFSGRQFSNSRSEMNVSTLELGDSALYLCASSLEVSVTAYGYTFGSGTRLTVV.

The chain has TRBV18 and TRBJ2-5, with TRBD1 as a possible D gene (5 bases). Germline V gene data show CDR1 as KGHSH and CDR2 as LQKENI. Trimming stripped 1 base from V and 5 bases from J, with 8 bases between. The CDR3 covers 13 residues. CDR3 coding DNA: TGTGCCAGCTCACCACTTAACAGGGAGACCCAGTACTTC. Protein sequence: CASSPLNRETQYF.

V is TRBV27 and J is TRBJ2-5, with TRBD2 matching over 15 bases. This CDR3 is built from 16 residues. Per germline, CDR1 MNHEY and CDR2 SMNVEV (reference sequence). The junction had 5 bases not matched to a gene; V was cut back by 4 bases and J by 5 bases. The CDR3 protein is CASSSGTSGRRETQYF. The CDR3 nucleotides are TGTGCCAGCAGTTCGGGGACTAGCGGGAGGAGGGAGACCCAGTACTTC.

This sequence joins TRBV19 and TRBJ1-5; TRBD1 might be the D (5 bases). Germline V gene lookup returns CDR1 LNHDA and CDR2 SQIVND (reference sequence). The CDR3 totals 15 residues. The V gene lost 5 bases and the J gene lost 5 bases, with 16 bases spanning the gap. CDR3 in DNA: TGTGCCAGTAGTCTAAGCGGGACGTTGCATCAGCCCCAGCATTTT. Translation gives CASSLSGTLHQPQHF.

The chain uses TRBV2 and TRBJ1-5; 7 positions agree with TRBD1. CDR3 size: 15 residues. Germline-derived CDR1 and CDR2 are SNHLY and FYNNEI. J lost 6 bases, V lost 4 bases, and 9 bases had no gene match. The CDR3 loop is CASSVDSTGSQPQHF. The CDR3 nucleotides are TGTGCCAGCAGTGTGGATTCGACAGGGAGTCAGCCCCAGCATTTT.

Only a few counts were recorded for this clone. The chain combines TRBV2 with TRBJ2-1, with 8 bases aligning to TRBD2. V shed 5 bases and J 10 bases; nucleotides not matched to a gene: 7. The germline CDR1 and CDR2 sequences are SNHLY and FYNNEI. The CDR3 spans 13 residues. The chain's CDR3 is CASSLLAGDEQFF. CDR3 coding DNA: TGTGCCAGCAGTTTGCTAGCGGGTGACGAGCAGTTCTTC.

V gene TRBV28 combines with J gene TRBJ2-7; 9 bases fit TRBD1. J lost 5 bases, V lost 3 bases, and 8 bases had no gene match. The CDR3 spans 15 residues. CDR1 is MDHEN, CDR2 SYDVKM, per germline. As DNA, the CDR3 is TGTGCCAGCAGTTTGGAACAGGGGGCCATCGACGAGCAGTACTTC. Translated: CASSLEQGAIDEQYF.

The rearrangement joins TRBV5-1 to TRBJ1-5; D not resolved. Germline values: CDR1 SGHRS, CDR2 YFSETQ. There are 12 residues in the CDR3. The V end lost 6 bases, the J end lost 0 bases, and 4 bases lay between the germline ends. This CDR3 is CASTVSNQPQHF. In nucleotides, the CDR3 is TGCGCCAGCACCGTTAGCAATCAGCCCCAGCATTTT. The full variable domain, in which reference TRBV5-1 and TRBJ1-5 provide the parts outside the CDR3, is KAGVTQTPRYLIKTRGQQVTLSCSPISGHRSVSWYQQTPGQGLQFLFEYFSETQRNKGNFPGRFSGRQFSNSRSEMNVSTLELGDSALYLCASTVSNQPQHFGDGTRLSIL.

This chain links TRBV5-1 with TRBJ2-5; D gene uncertain. CDR1 is SGHRS and CDR2 is YFSETQ in the germline V gene. The V gene lost 4 bases and the J gene lost 4 bases, with 8 bases spanning the gap. The CDR3 covers 12 residues. Here the CDR3 reads CASSAYRETQYF. The DNA of the CDR3 is TGCGCCAGCAGCGCCTACCGAGAGACCCAGTACTTC.

The chain has TRBV20-1 and TRBJ2-5; D unresolved. The CDR3 has 11 residues. Trimming removed 7 bases at V and 5 bases at J, with 11 bases between. From germline, CDR1 is DFQATT and CDR2 SNEGSKA (reference sequence). CDR3 DNA sequence: TGCAGTGGTCATAGCCGCGAGACCCAGTACTTC. This sequence encodes CSGHSRETQYF.

This chain connects TRBV27 to TRBJ2-5, with D possibly being TRBD1 (5 bases). CDR3 length equals 13 residues. The V gene lost 3 bases and the J gene lost 4 bases, with 9 bases spanning the gap. Germline assignment: CDR1 MNHEY and CDR2 SMNVEV (reference sequence). The chain's CDR3 is CASSFSRGETQYF. CDR3 DNA: TGTGCCAGCAGTTTCTCAAGGGGAGAGACCCAGTACTTC.

J is TRBJ2-7 and V is TRBV5-1; 7 bases are shared with TRBD1. The germline V gene has CDR1 SGHRS and CDR2 YFSETQ. V gave up 4 bases and J gave up 3 bases; unmatched junction bases: 10. CDR3 length: 15 residues. CDR3 in DNA: TGCGCCAGCAGCACATCCCGGGACAGTAGCTACGAGCAGTACTTC. Protein sequence: CASSTSRDSSYEQYF. Full variable domain (remainder filled in from reference TRBV5-1 and TRBJ2-7): KAGVTQTPRYLIKTRGQQVTLSCSPISGHRSVSWYQQTPGQGLQFLFEYFSETQRNKGNFPGRFSGRQFSNSRSEMNVSTLELGDSALYLCASSTSRDSSYEQYFGPGTRLTVT.

The chain uses TRBV13 and TRBJ2-7; 7 nucleotides line up with TRBD1. This CDR3 is built from 15 residues. The junction had 11 bases not matched to a gene; V was cut back by 6 bases and J by 3 bases. Looked up from germline, CDR1 is PRHDT and CDR2 is FYEKMQ (reference sequence). CDR3 in amino acids: CASSKRTGNIYEQYF. The CDR3 nucleotides are TGTGCCAGCAGTAAACGGACAGGAAACATCTACGAGCAGTACTTC. Using reference TRBV13 and TRBJ2-7 for the parts outside the CDR3, the full variable domain is AAGVIQSPRHLIKEKRETATLKCYPIPRHDTVYWYQQGPGQDPQFLISFYEKMQSDKGSIPDRFSAQQFSDYHSELNMSSLELGDSALYFCASSKRTGNIYEQYFGPGTRLTVT.

The rearrangement joins TRBV6-6 to TRBJ2-4, with D perhaps TRBD1 (6 bases). The CDR3 is made up of 16 amino acids. Looked up from germline, CDR1 is MNHNY and CDR2 is SVGAGI (reference sequence). V lost 2 bases and J 2 bases, leaving 13 bases between the germline ends. The CDR3 loop is CASSYPPDRSKNIQYF. CDR3 bases: TGTGCCAGCAGTTACCCTCCCGACAGGTCCAAAAACATTCAGTACTTC.

This clone has only a few counts. The rearrangement links TRBV20-1 to TRBJ1-1; the match to TRBD1 covers 10 bases. Germline lookup yields CDR1 DFQATT and CDR2 SNEGSKA (reference sequence). The V segment lost 5 bases and the J segment 7 bases; nucleotides outside the gene matches: 1. The CDR3 is 11 amino acids. The chain's CDR3 is CSAGQGDEAFF. The CDR3 DNA sequence: TGCAGTGCTGGACAGGGGGATGAAGCTTTCTTT.